The present T cell receptor beta chain was sequenced within a study of blood T cell repertoires in COVID-19. Study in general: Sites in the United States, Italy and Spain provided acute and convalescent COVID-19 samples. In each case, the material was cDNA or gDNA derived from T cells, B-cell-depleted T cells, or PBMCs.

Original processing notes: From reference gene primer amplification, estimates of nucleated cell counts were derived. Only in-frame clones appear in the TCRdb table, and some are missing; sequencing was by immunoSEQ multiplex PCR. V, J and clone size are those of that table, while D and trimming were read from the DNA. The sample lists around 310,000 clones, roughly 89% seen once, with around 0.93% in the top ten. Enrollment of patients from Seattle took place during active infection, with longitudinal follow-up. The CDR3 has 15 residues. V was cut by 5 bases and J by 7 bases, with 20 bases left in between. Germline V lookup: CDR1 SGHAT, CDR2 FQNNGV.

This receptor was obtained from a woman between 40 and 50 years old with COVID-19, enrolled during active disease. The specimen sequenced was peripheral blood. The chain couples TRBV11-2 to TRBJ1-2, with D uncertain. In DNA, the CDR3 is TGTGCCAGCAGCGCGAGGAAGGTATTTATCAGTGGCTACACCTTC. This sequence encodes CASSARKVFISGYTF.